This T cell receptor (beta chain) was retrieved from a study of blood T cell repertoires in COVID-19. Authors' methods: Scientists estimated how many nucleated cells there were by amplifying reference gene primers. Method: immunoSEQ multiplex PCR; TCRdb's copy keeps in-frame clones and lacks some. V, J and clone size are those of that table, while D and trimming were read from the DNA. The table records approximately 270,000 clones, around 89% of them present only once. Germline CDR1 is LGHNT and CDR2 is FRNRAP. The CDR3 spans 15 residues. V was cut by 2 bases and J by 2 bases, with 12 bases left in between.

The clonotype was recovered from a man aged 30 to 39 with acute or convalescent COVID-19. The J gene is TRBJ1-2, the V gene TRBV12-5, with a possible D match to TRBD1 (5 bases). Sequencing was performed on peripheral blood. In DNA form, the CDR3 reads TGTGCTAGTGGTTTGTTTTCGGGGGACAACTATGGCTACACCTTC. Translation: CASGLFSGDNYGYTF.